These T cell receptor beta chains were read from a single sample in a study of cytomegalovirus exposure and HLA in healthy donors. Here immunoSEQ multiplex PCR was the method, and the copy in TCRdb shows in-frame clones only, minus some. The table includes about 100,000 clones, more than 75% detected once. The sample consisted of PBMCs. These receptors were collected from a woman aged 55 to 70 in good health and CMV-seronegative. The CDR3 runs from the conserved cysteine through the conserved F or W. A D gene is named only where the DNA matches it firmly. The size field is filled for only some rows; it gives once, few, many or a size class.

CDR3	DNA	size	V	D	J
CASSLGTGPQHF	TGTGCCAGCAGCTTAGGGACAGGGCCCCAGCATTTT	.	TRBV2	TRBD1	TRBJ1-5
CASSSSGWEQYF	TGTGCCAGCAGTTCGTCAGGGTGGGAGCAGTACTTC	.	TRBV6-6	.	TRBJ2-7
CASSLADEHNEQFF	TGTGCCAGCAGCTTGGCGGATGAACACAATGAGCAGTTCTTC	.	TRBV11-3	.	TRBJ2-1
CASSLPTYNEQFF	TGTGCCAGCAGCTTGCCTACCTACAATGAGCAGTTCTTC	.	TRBV5-4	.	TRBJ2-1
CASSFLAGGPDTQYF	TGTGCCAGCAGCTTCCTAGCGGGAGGGCCAGATACGCAGTATTTT	few	TRBV7-2	TRBD2	TRBJ2-3
CASGLPEQGAVDEQYF	TGTGCTAGTGGTTTGCCCGAACAGGGGGCAGTGGACGAGCAGTACTTC	.	TRBV12-5	TRBD1	TRBJ2-7
CASRGERDSIYNEQFF	TGTGCCAGCAGGGGGGAACGGGACAGCATCTACAATGAGCAGTTCTTC	.	TRBV6-7	TRBD1	TRBJ2-1
CASSPSGRAHNEQFF	TGTGCCAGCAGCCCTAGCGGGAGAGCCCACAATGAGCAGTTCTTC	few	TRBV6-5	TRBD2	TRBJ2-1
CASSQQGASTEAFF	TGCGCCAGCAGCCAGCAGGGCGCAAGCACTGAAGCTTTCTTT	.	TRBV4-3	.	TRBJ1-1
CASSATGLAVSYEQYF	TGTGCCAGCAGTGCAACTGGACTAGCCGTGTCCTACGAGCAGTACTTC	few	TRBV28	TRBD2	TRBJ2-7
CASSPMGQDTQPQHF	TGTGCCAGCAGCCCTATGGGACAGGACACTCAGCCCCAGCATTTT	.	TRBV27	TRBD1	TRBJ1-5
CASSQDGLLRGHNEQFF	TGCGCCAGCAGCCAAGATGGCCTCCTCAGGGGGCATAATGAGCAGTTCTTC	once	TRBV4-3	TRBD1	TRBJ2-1
CASSSSTSGGGRANYGYTF	TGTGCCAGCAGCTCGTCCACATCAGGGGGCGGACGTGCTAACTATGGCTACACCTTC	.	TRBV7-9	TRBD1	TRBJ1-2
CASSAGRNTEAFF	TGTGCCAGCAGTGCGGGGAGGAACACTGAAGCTTTCTTT	once	TRBV6-5	.	TRBJ1-1
CASRGTVNTEAFF	TGTGCCAGCAGAGGTACAGTGAACACTGAAGCTTTCTTT	.	TRBV6-5	.	TRBJ1-1
CASSFGNSNQPQHF	TGTGCCAGCAGTTTCGGGAATAGCAATCAGCCCCAGCATTTT	.	TRBV28	.	TRBJ1-5
CASSLSLTGNEQFF	TGCGCCAGCAGCCTTTCCCTGACGGGTAATGAGCAGTTCTTC	.	TRBV4-3	.	TRBJ2-1
CASSYSLAVTDTQYF	TGTGCCAGCAGTTACTCTCTAGCGGTCACAGATACGCAGTATTTT	.	TRBV6-6	TRBD2	TRBJ2-3
CASSLGTGIQYEQYF	TGTGCCAGCAGCTTAGGAACAGGGATTCAGTACGAGCAGTACTTC	.	TRBV7-9	.	TRBJ2-7
CASSPVVGPRTDTQYF	TGTGCCAGCAGCCCCGTCGTGGGCCCGCGCACAGATACGCAGTATTTT	.	TRBV7-2	.	TRBJ2-3
CAWNPAGAVEKLFF	TGTGCCTGGAACCCGGCAGGGGCTGTGGAAAAACTGTTTTTT	few	TRBV30	.	TRBJ1-4
CATSRSDSSPSPLHF	TGTGCCACCAGCAGATCAGACAGTTCCCCTTCACCCCTCCACTTT	.	TRBV15	.	TRBJ1-6
CASSLAGDTQYF	TGTGCCAGCAGTTTGGCGGGCGATACCCAGTACTTC	.	TRBV28	.	TRBJ2-5
CASSPPTGDYEQYF	TGCGCCAGCAGCCCCCCTACGGGGGACTACGAGCAGTACTTC	.	TRBV5-1	.	TRBJ2-7
CASSLAGITQETQYF	TGCGCCAGCAGCTTGGCGGGGATTACCCAAGAGACCCAGTACTTC	.	TRBV5-1	.	TRBJ2-5
CASSTTANTEAFF	TGTGCCAGCAGCACGACAGCGAACACTGAAGCTTTCTTT	.	TRBV6-5	.	TRBJ1-1
CASSTRTGTEEQYF	TGTGCCAGCAGTACTCGGACAGGGACGGAGGAGCAGTACTTC	few	TRBV25-1	TRBD1	TRBJ2-7
CASSYSSRRDEQFF	TGTGCCAGCAGTTACTCATCCCGCAGGGATGAGCAGTTCTTC	.	TRBV6-5	.	TRBJ2-1
CASSLSGLASHTQYF	TGTGCCAGCAGCCTGTCGGGACTAGCGTCTCATACGCAGTATTTT	.	TRBV6-6	TRBD2	TRBJ2-3
CASSFGPLYGYTF	TGTGCCAGCAGCTTTGGGCCCCTCTATGGCTACACCTTC	.	TRBV7-8	.	TRBJ1-2
CAILFPCHEQYF	TGTGCCATCCTATTCCCTTGTCACGAGCAGTACTTC	.	TRBV9	.	TRBJ2-7
CASSEVSGEGNTIYF	TGTGCCAGCAGTGAAGTTTCAGGGGAGGGAAACACCATATATTTT	few	TRBV6-1	.	TRBJ1-3
CASDQSGGFGQYF	TGTGCCAGCGATCAAAGCGGGGGTTTCGGTCAGTACTTC	.	TRBV5-6	TRBD2	TRBJ2-4
CAWSPPAGRSYEQYF	TGTGCCTGGAGTCCCCCCGCGGGTCGCTCCTACGAGCAGTACTTC	.	TRBV30	.	TRBJ2-7